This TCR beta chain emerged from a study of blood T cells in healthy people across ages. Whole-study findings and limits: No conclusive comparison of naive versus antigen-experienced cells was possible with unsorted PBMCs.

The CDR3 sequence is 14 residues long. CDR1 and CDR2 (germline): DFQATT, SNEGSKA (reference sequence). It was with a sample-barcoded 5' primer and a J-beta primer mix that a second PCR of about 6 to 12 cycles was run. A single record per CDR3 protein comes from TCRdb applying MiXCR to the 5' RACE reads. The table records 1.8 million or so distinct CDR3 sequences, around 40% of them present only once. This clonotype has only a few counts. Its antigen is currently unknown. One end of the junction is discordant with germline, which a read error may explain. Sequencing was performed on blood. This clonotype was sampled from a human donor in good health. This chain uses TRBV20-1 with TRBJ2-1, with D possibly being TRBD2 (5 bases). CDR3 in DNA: TGTAGTGCTAGCAACGGGGAGTCCTACAATGAGCAGTTCTTC. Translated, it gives CSASNGESYNEQFF.